The 9 T cell receptor beta chains given below trace back to one sample, sequenced in a study of T cell clonality in common variable immunodeficiency. Findings of the study overall: Fewer deletions and N-nucleotide insertions were reportedly seen in common variable immunodeficiency TCR beta sequences.

No antigen has been identified for these receptors. The repertoire was sequenced with immunoSEQ multiplex PCR; TCRdb's copy has only in-frame clones and lacks some. This repertoire holds some 14,000 clones, and none appear only once. Sample: peripheral blood mononuclear cells. These receptors all stem from a human donor with common variable immunodeficiency.

Only a few counts were recorded for this clone. The read gets to within 3 residues of the CDR3 end, and the germline J gene fills in the rest. The gene calls are TRBV18 and TRBJ1-2; D is unclear. This CDR3 is 13 amino acids long. Germline V CDR1 and CDR2: KGHSH, LQKENI. V lost 6 bases and J 6 bases, leaving 14 bases between the germline ends. Incomplete CDR3 DNA: TGTGCCAGCTCGGTGCAGAGAGCGGATGGC. It translates to CASSVQRADG. The whole CDR3 protein is CASSVQRADGYTF.

This clone showed up just a few times. The CDR3 extends 3 residues past the end of the read, so its final part is completed from the germline J gene. J is TRBJ2-3 and V is TRBV7-3; D remains unclear. The CDR3 totals 13 residues. V was cut by 0 bases and J by 6 bases, with 7 bases left in between. Per the germline V gene, CDR1 is SGHTA and CDR2 is FQGTGA. The CDR3 reads CASSLTSSDTQYF. The sequenced part of the CDR3 DNA is TGTGCCAGCAGCTTAACCTCCTCTGATACG.

There are a few counts of this clone. This CDR3 is CASSILAQSGNTEAFF. The DNA read from the CDR3 is TGTGCCAGTAGTATATTAGCTCAAAGCGGGAACACTGAA. The chain couples TRBV19 to TRBJ1-1; D gene uncertain. Read data end 3 residues before the CDR3 end; the end is taken from the germline J gene. Trimming cost V 2 bases and J 1 base, with 14 bases left between them. Germline V gives CDR1 LNHDA, CDR2 SQIVND (reference sequence). The CDR3 extends over 16 amino acids.

In its sample, this clone was seen a few times. The read ends 3 residues early relative to the CDR3; the germline J gene fills the gap. The rearrangement uses TRBV7-6 and TRBJ2-7, with TRBD2 identical over 8 bases. The germline V gene encodes CDR1 SGHVS and CDR2 FNYEAQ. The CDR3 contains 15 residues. V was pared by 6 bases and J by 0 bases, with 7 bases of the junction left unmatched. The CDR3 loop is CASSFSGESSYEQYF. Partial CDR3 DNA: TGTGCCAGCAGTTTTAGCGGGGAAAGCTCCTACGAG.

This clone was observed a few times. Coverage ceases 3 residues before the CDR3 finishes, and the germline J gene fills in the end. The chain joins TRBV30 to TRBJ2-1, with D tentatively TRBD2 (6 bases). V lost 4 bases and J 3 bases, leaving 10 bases between the germline ends. This CDR3 region has 13 residues. CDR1 is GTSNPN, CDR2 SVGIG, per germline (reference sequence). CDR3 amino acids: CAWTRDFYNEQFF. The covered CDR3 bases are TGTGCCTGGACCCGGGACTTCTACAATGAG.

There are a few counts of this clone. From the germline J gene comes the end of the CDR3, since the read stops 3 residues before it. This chain connects TRBV6-2 or TRBV6-3 to TRBJ1-1; weak D call: TRBD1 (5 bases). The CDR3 is made up of 14 amino acids. Germline V lookup: CDR1 MNHEY, CDR2 SVGEGT. The V end lost 8 bases, the J end lost 1 base, and 14 bases lay between the germline ends. The sequenced CDR3 bases are TGTGCCAGCCAGGGAGCCAATACGAACACTGAA. It encodes CASQGANTNTE. The complete CDR3 protein is CASQGANTNTEAFF.

On this clone itself: The read finishes 3 residues shy of the CDR3 end, and the germline J gene is used to complete it. The chain couples TRBV7-3 to TRBJ2-1; the match to TRBD2 covers 8 bases. Germline assignment: CDR1 SGHTA and CDR2 FQGTGA. After removal of 3 bases from V and 2 bases from J, the junction contained 3 bases not matched to a gene. The CDR3 length is 15 residues. CDR3 sequence reads: CASSFSGGAYNEQFF. The covered CDR3 bases are TGTGCCAGCAGCTTTTCCGGGGGGGCCTACAATGAG. The variable domain in full, completed from reference TRBV7-3 and TRBJ2-1, reads GAGVSQTPSNKVTEKGKYVELRCDPISGHTALYWYRQSLGQGPEFLIYFQGTGAADDSGLPNDRFFAVRPEGSVSTLKIQRTERGDSAVYLCASSFSGGAYNEQFFGPGTRLTVL.

Concerning this clone itself: From the germline J gene comes the end of the CDR3, since the read stops 3 residues before it. The J gene is TRBJ2-7, the V gene TRBV5-1; 8 nucleotides align to TRBD1. Germline lookup yields CDR1 SGHRS and CDR2 YFSETQ. CDR3 length equals 14 residues. J lost 6 bases, V lost 1 base, and 6 bases had no gene match. The covered CDR3 bases are TGCGCCAGCAGCTTGAACAGGGGGTTCACCGAG. Translated, it gives CASSLNRGFTE. The entire CDR3 protein is CASSLNRGFTEQYF.

In its sample, this clone was seen a few times. The CDR3 end lies 3 residues beyond the end of the read and is filled in from the germline J gene. The genes are TRBV6-2 or TRBV6-3 and TRBJ2-7; 10 bases fit TRBD1. Germline V gene data show CDR1 as MNHEY and CDR2 as SVGEGT. J was trimmed by 0 bases and V by 6 bases; bases with no gene match: 5. This CDR3 region has 15 residues. CDR3 DNA, as far as it was read: TGTGCCAGCAGCTCTCGGACAGGGGGCTCCTACGAG. This translates into CASSSRTGGSYE. The whole CDR3 is CASSSRTGGSYEQYF.